These T cell receptor beta chains were read from a single sample in a study of cytomegalovirus exposure and HLA in healthy donors. Clones were sequenced by immunoSEQ multiplex PCR, and TCRdb holds only the in-frame ones, with some missing. The sample lists 250,000 to 350,000 clones, 80% seen once, with more than 0.3% in the top ten. The sequenced sample was PBMCs. The receptor set was obtained from a girl aged 2-15 years in good health and CMV-seronegative. Each CDR3 is given with its conserved first and last residue. A D gene is named only where the DNA matches it firmly. Expanded clones get a size class; other rows say once, few or many, or leave the size out.

CDR3,DNA,size,V,D,J
CASAQEGVNEQFF,TGTGCCAGTGCACAGGAAGGTGTGAATGAGCAGTTCTTC,-,TRBV28,-,TRBJ2-1
CASSTVLGYETQYF,TGTGCCAGCAGCACCGTCCTCGGGTACGAGACCCAGTACTTC,-,TRBV21-1,-,TRBJ2-5
CASSPNPSGGAYEQYF,TGTGCCAGCAGCCCAAATCCTAGCGGGGGGGCCTACGAGCAGTACTTC,-,TRBV9,TRBD2,TRBJ2-7
CASSPEYTRQGYDGYTF,TGTGCCAGCAGCCCCGAGTATACCAGACAGGGTTATGATGGCTACACCTTC,-,TRBV11-2,TRBD1,TRBJ1-2
CASSQQYTDTQYF,TGTGCCAGCAGCCAACAGTATACAGATACGCAGTATTTT,few,TRBV4-2,-,TRBJ2-3
CASSSGTQYF,TGTGCCAGCAGTTCAGGGACCCAGTACTTC,few,TRBV2,-,TRBJ2-5
CASSGLAGNNEQFF,TGTGCCAGTAGTGGGCTAGCGGGGAACAATGAGCAGTTCTTC,-,TRBV19,TRBD2,TRBJ2-1
CATQGGLAGDTQYF,TGTGCCACTCAGGGGGGACTAGCGGGAGATACGCAGTATTTT,-,TRBV6-1,TRBD2,TRBJ2-3
CAWMRDRSYTF,TGTGCCTGGATGAGGGACAGAAGCTACACCTTC,-,TRBV30,TRBD1,TRBJ1-2
CASSPPSRLSTDTQYF,TGTGCCAGCAGCCCACCCTCCAGGCTAAGCACAGATACGCAGTATTTT,-,TRBV5-4,-,TRBJ2-3
CAWISSSYNSPLHF,TGTGCCTGGATCTCCAGCTCCTATAATTCACCCCTCCACTTT,-,TRBV30,-,TRBJ1-6
CASRYSARDSPNYGYTF,TGCGCCAGCAGATATTCGGCTAGGGACAGCCCTAACTATGGCTACACCTTC,-,TRBV10-2,TRBD1,TRBJ1-2
CASSSPHQGDGVSYTF,TGTGCCAGCAGTTCCCCCCACCAGGGGGACGGCGTGAGCTACACCTTC,-,TRBV28,TRBD1,TRBJ1-2
CASSWDRVNEKLFF,TGTGCCAGCAGTTGGGACAGGGTGAATGAAAAACTGTTTTTT,-,TRBV27,TRBD1,TRBJ1-4
CASSLFQGSWGPLHF,TGTGCCAGCAGTTTATTTCAGGGTAGTTGGGGACCCCTCCACTTT,-,TRBV28,-,TRBJ1-6
CASSGTSGRARTDTQYF,TGTGCCAGCAGCGGGACTAGCGGGAGGGCCCGCACAGATACGCAGTATTTT,-,TRBV9,TRBD2,TRBJ2-3
CASGTGVGTDTQYF,TGTGCTAGTGGCACAGGGGTCGGCACAGATACGCAGTATTTT,once,TRBV12-5,TRBD1,TRBJ2-3
CSSSLAPSGELFF,TGTTCCAGCAGCTTAGCCCCTTCTGGGGAGCTGTTTTTT,-,TRBV7-9,-,TRBJ2-2
CASSQEEGSTDEQYF,TGCGCCAGCAGCCAGGAGGAGGGTTCGACCGACGAGCAGTACTTC,-,TRBV4-1,-,TRBJ2-7
CASSEPVLAGSTDTQYF,TGTGCCAGCAGTGAACCAGTTCTAGCGGGGAGCACAGATACGCAGTATTTT,-,TRBV25-1,TRBD2,TRBJ2-3
CASSRGQGSDEQYF,TGCGCCAGCAGCCGGGGACAGGGGTCCGACGAGCAGTACTTC,few,TRBV5-1,TRBD1,TRBJ2-7
CASSKETWPRQGGCNEQFF,TGTGCCAGCAGCAAAGAAACTTGGCCTCGACAGGGGGGGTGCAATGAGCAGTTCTTC,-,TRBV21-1,-,TRBJ2-1
CASSVAGHSSYNEQFF,TGTGCCAGCAGCGTAGCTGGGCACAGCTCCTACAATGAGCAGTTCTTC,-,TRBV9,-,TRBJ2-1
CASSYSSAAPNYGYTF,TGTGCCAGCAGTTACTCGAGTGCGGCCCCAAACTATGGCTACACCTTC,-,TRBV6-5,-,TRBJ1-2
CASSYLAEGYEQYF,TGTGCCAGCAGTTACCTAGCGGAGGGGTACGAGCAGTACTTC,few,TRBV6-6,TRBD2,TRBJ2-7
CAWSVQGRWNTEAFF,TGTGCCTGGAGTGTACAGGGACGGTGGAACACTGAAGCTTTCTTT,-,TRBV30,-,TRBJ1-1
CASSQERVSPLHF,TGTGCCAGCAGCCAAGAGCGAGTTTCACCCCTCCACTTT,-,TRBV14,-,TRBJ1-6
CASSQITSGAGANVLTF,TGTGCCAGCAGCCAAATAACCTCAGGGGCTGGGGCCAACGTCCTGACTTTC,-,TRBV5-4,-,TRBJ2-6
CASSLGLAAKYNEQFF,TGCGCCAGCAGCTTAGGACTAGCGGCCAAGTACAATGAGCAGTTCTTC,-,TRBV5-1,TRBD2,TRBJ2-1
CATIDRERVTLYNEQFF,TGTGCCACCATTGACAGGGAAAGAGTTACCCTCTACAATGAGCAGTTCTTC,-,TRBV28,TRBD1,TRBJ2-1
CASSCTGCSGANVLTF,TGTGCCAGCAGTTGTACAGGGTGCTCTGGGGCCAACGTCCTGACTTTC,-,TRBV28,-,TRBJ2-6
CASSLGGGAFYEQFF,TGTGCCAGCAGCTTGGGCGGGGGGGCATTCTATGAGCAGTTCTTC,-,TRBV7-2,TRBD2,TRBJ2-1
CASSHNRVHTIYF,TGTGCCAGCAGTCACAACAGGGTACACACCATATATTTT,-,TRBV28,-,TRBJ1-3
CASNPWGRQETQYF,TGTGCCAGCAATCCTTGGGGCCGCCAAGAGACCCAGTACTTC,-,TRBV28,-,TRBJ2-5
CASSVDADYGYTF,TGTGCCAGCAGCGTAGACGCAGACTATGGCTACACCTTC,-,TRBV9,-,TRBJ1-2
CASSQISGAYNEQFF,TGCGCCAGCAGCCAAATTAGCGGAGCATACAATGAGCAGTTCTTC,-,TRBV4-1,-,TRBJ2-1
CASSQDPAGFPYEQYF,TGTGCCAGCAGCCAAGATCCGGCAGGGTTTCCATACGAGCAGTACTTC,-,TRBV4-2,-,TRBJ2-7
CASSYSMRASEPQHF,TGTGCCAGCAGTTACTCGATGAGGGCGTCGGAGCCCCAGCATTTT,-,TRBV6-5,-,TRBJ1-5
CASSLPVTGDEQYF,TGTGCCAGCAGCTTACCCGTGACAGGGGACGAGCAGTACTTC,-,TRBV7-9,TRBD1,TRBJ2-7
CASSTGDREGSWQPQHF,TGTGCCAGCAGTACGGGGGACAGGGAGGGAAGCTGGCAGCCCCAGCATTTT,once,TRBV6-7,TRBD1,TRBJ1-5
CASRGGFAFF,TGTGCCAGCAGAGGAGGATTTGCTTTCTTT,once,TRBV2,-,TRBJ1-1